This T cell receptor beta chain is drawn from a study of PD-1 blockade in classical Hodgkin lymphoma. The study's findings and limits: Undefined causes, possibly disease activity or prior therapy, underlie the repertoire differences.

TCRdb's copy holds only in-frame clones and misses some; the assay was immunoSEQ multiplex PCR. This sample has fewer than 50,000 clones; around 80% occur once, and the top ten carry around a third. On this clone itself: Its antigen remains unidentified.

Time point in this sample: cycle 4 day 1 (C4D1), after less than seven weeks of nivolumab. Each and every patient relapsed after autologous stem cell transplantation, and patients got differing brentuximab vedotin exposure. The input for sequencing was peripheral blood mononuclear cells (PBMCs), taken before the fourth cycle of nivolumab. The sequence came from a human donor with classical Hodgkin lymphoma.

CDR3 loop: CASSPYRNSYEQYF. The CDR3 nucleotides read TGTGCCAGCTCACCCTACAGGAACTCCTACGAGCAGTACTTC. The chain joins TRBV18 to TRBJ2-7; tentatively, D is TRBD1 (5 bases). Trimming cost V 3 bases and J 0 bases, with 9 bases left between them. Germline CDR1 and CDR2: KGHSH and LQKENI. This CDR3 is built from 14 residues.